This T cell receptor (beta chain) appears in the sequencing data of a study of T cell repertoires in cytomegalovirus infection. Study-wide points: Dominant in the ex vivo response were TCR beta clonotypes restricted by HLA-C and specific for CMV. Adding up the frequency of public TCR beta families identified people who carried CMV plus the relevant HLA.

Trimming removed 2 bases at V and 0 bases at J, with 7 bases between. The CDR3 length is 13 residues. Germline CDR1 SQVTM, CDR2 ANQGSEA. There are a few counts of this clonotype. No antigen is known for it. TCRdb reanalysed the reads using MiXCR and keeps one entry per CDR3 protein. This table has approximately 300,000 distinct CDR3 sequences, 29% appearing once. The chain links TRBV29-1 to TRBJ1-1; D remains unclear. The sequence was collected from a human donor in good health (CMV status not recorded). Some clones in this sample may be carry-over from other donors' samples. The sample was cultured PBMCs, taken from culture after CMV antigen stimulation. CDR3 protein: CSVELSLNTEAFF. The DNA of the CDR3 is TGCAGCGTTGAACTCTCTCTGAACACTGAAGCTTTCTTT.